This T cell receptor beta chain derives from a study of regulatory T cells in long-lasting Graves disease. Study information: Newly diagnosed Graves' patients had under 3 months of antithyroid drugs.

Time point given: newly diagnosed GD, antithyroid drugs for less than 3 months. From PBMCs, RNA was extracted and then used to make the TCR library. An endocrinology department in Xi'an, China, supplied the patients. The trim removed 4 bases at V and 7 bases at J, leaving 13 bases unmatched. Per germline, CDR1 ENHRY and CDR2 SYGVKD. This CDR3 spans 15 amino acids. iRepertoire HTBI primers and Arm-PCR of CDR3 regions built TCR beta libraries. From the multiplex PCR reads, TCRdb called clonotypes with MiXCR, one entry per CDR3 protein. Of 400,000 to 500,000 distinct CDR3 sequences listed, 16% are singletons. The same data also went into a second study, on T cells in Graves' hyperthyroidism and ophthalmopathy. That paper notes: In blood, most of the thyroid clonotypes expanded above 0.001 were also present.

The TCR originated in a woman between 18 and 30 years old with Graves disease. The chain recombines TRBV10-3 with TRBJ2-7; 7 bases line up with TRBD2. The starting material was peripheral blood mononuclear cells (PBMCs), obtained at new diagnosis, from a patient treated with antithyroid drugs. The CDR3: CAISGGGLPSREQYF. CDR3 coding DNA: TGTGCCATCAGTGGGGGGGGTCTGCCGTCTCGGGAGCAGTACTTC.